This TCR beta chain is from a study of shared clonotypes between healthy human individuals. In the study overall: Two women and a few men aged 18 to 49 served as donors.

A few counts support this clone. In the authors' workflow: Filtering differed because ImmunoSEQ produced junction-only sequences that carried no quality scores. TCRdb keeps only in-frame clones here, not all; method: immunoSEQ multiplex PCR. The DNA gave D and trimming, while V, J and clone size come from that table. This table holds millions of clones, more than 80% found once. The CDR3 sequence is 12 residues long. V gave up 2 bases and J gave up 4 bases, with 8 bases separating them. CDR1 GTSNPN and CDR2 SVGIG come from the germline V gene (reference sequence). The sample comprised naive CD4+ T cells sorted from blood. The subset: CD45RA+ positively selected. This chain connects TRBV30 to TRBJ1-2; tentatively, D is TRBD1 (6 bases). The TCR originated in a man in his late teens or twenties in good health. CDR3 residues: CAWSSTGYGYTF. The DNA for the CDR3 is TGTGCCTGGAGTTCGACAGGCTATGGCTACACCTTC. Complete variable domain (other parts from reference TRBV30 and TRBJ1-2): SQTIHQWPATLVQPVGSPLSLECTVEGTSNPNLYWYRQAAGRGLQLLFYSVGIGQISSEVPQNLSASRPQDRQFILSSKKLLLSDSGFYLCAWSSTGYGYTFGSGTRLTVV.